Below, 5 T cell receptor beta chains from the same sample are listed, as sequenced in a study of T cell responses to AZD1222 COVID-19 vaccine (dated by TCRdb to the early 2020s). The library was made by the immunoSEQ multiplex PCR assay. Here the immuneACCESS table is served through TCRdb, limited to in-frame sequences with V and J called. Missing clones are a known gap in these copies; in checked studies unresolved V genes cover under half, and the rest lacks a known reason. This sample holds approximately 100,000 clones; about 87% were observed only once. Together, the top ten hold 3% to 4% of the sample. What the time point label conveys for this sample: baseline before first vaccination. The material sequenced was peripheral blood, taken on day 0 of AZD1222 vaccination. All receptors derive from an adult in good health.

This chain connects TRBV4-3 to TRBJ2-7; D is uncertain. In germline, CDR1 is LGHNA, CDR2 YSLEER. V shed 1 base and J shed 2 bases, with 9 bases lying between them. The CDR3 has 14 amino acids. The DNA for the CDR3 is TGCGCCAGCAGCCAAGGATTAAGGGCCTACGAGCAGTACTTC. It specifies CASSQGLRAYEQYF.

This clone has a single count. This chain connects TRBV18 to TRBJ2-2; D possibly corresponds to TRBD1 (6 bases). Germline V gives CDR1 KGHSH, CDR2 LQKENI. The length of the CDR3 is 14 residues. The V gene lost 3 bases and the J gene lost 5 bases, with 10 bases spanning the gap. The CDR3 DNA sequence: TGTGCCAGCTCACCCATAACAGGGACCGGGGAGCTGTTTTTT. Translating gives CASSPITGTGELFF.

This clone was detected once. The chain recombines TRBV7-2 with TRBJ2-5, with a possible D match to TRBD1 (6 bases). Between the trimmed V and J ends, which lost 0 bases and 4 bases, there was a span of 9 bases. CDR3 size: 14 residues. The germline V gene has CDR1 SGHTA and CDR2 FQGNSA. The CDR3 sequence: CASSLAGAAETQYF. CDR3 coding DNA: TGTGCCAGCAGCTTAGCGGGGGCGGCAGAGACCCAGTACTTC.

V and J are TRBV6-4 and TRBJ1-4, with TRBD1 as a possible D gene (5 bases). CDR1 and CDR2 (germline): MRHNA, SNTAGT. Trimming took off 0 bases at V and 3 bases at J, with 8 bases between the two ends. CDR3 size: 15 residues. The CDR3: CASSDSPGSNEKLFF. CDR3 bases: TGTGCCAGCAGTGACTCCCCAGGGTCTAATGAAAAACTGTTTTTT.

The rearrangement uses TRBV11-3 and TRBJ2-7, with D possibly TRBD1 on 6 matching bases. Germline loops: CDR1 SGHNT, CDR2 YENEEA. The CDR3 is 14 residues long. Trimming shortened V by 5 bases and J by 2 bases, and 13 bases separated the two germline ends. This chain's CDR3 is CASSTDRSTYEQYF. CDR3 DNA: TGTGCCAGCAGCACTGACAGGTCCACCTACGAGCAGTACTTC.